This section outlines one T cell receptor (beta chain) sequence together with its context. The antigen remains undetermined. This record comes from a study of cytomegalovirus exposure and HLA in healthy donors. Study findings and constraints: According to an earlier analysis, most TCR beta V segments yielded productive rearrangements about 87% or about 30% of the time. In a later analysis, the majority of CMV-associated beta chains seemingly showed HLA restriction. Donor immune exposure was known only as CMV serostatus. Sequence variants that were highly shared formed a cluster that was likely a sequencing artifact.

In germline, CDR1 is MNHNS, CDR2 SASEGT. This CDR3 region has 16 residues. After removal of 4 bases from V and 0 bases from J, the junction contained 6 bases not matched to a gene. Researchers ran the PCR with 60 Vbeta and 13 Jbeta primers. The repertoire was sequenced with immunoSEQ multiplex PCR; TCRdb's copy has only in-frame clones and lacks some. The sample contains 100,000 to 150,000 clones, more than 60% of which appear only once. Material: PBMCs. This clonotype was obtained from a woman aged 40 to 50 in good health and CMV-seronegative. The chain has TRBV6-1 and TRBJ2-1, with 7 bases identical to TRBD2. The DNA of the CDR3 is TGTGCCAGCAGTGGGACTAGGGCCAGCTCCTACAATGAGCAGTTCTTC. It translates to CASSGTRASSYNEQFF.